This T cell receptor beta chain was captured by sequencing in a study of cytomegalovirus exposure and HLA in healthy donors. This PCR relied on a set of 60 Vbeta primers and 13 Jbeta primers. Libraries were prepared by immunoSEQ multiplex PCR; TCRdb keeps only in-frame clonotypes and omits some of them. The data contain approximately 190,000 clones, more than 75% of them singletons. Germline values: CDR1 SGHRS, CDR2 YFSETQ. The CDR3 extends over 16 amino acids. The V and J ends lost 0 bases and 10 bases, in that order; junction bases with no gene match: 10. The specimen was PBMCs. The rearrangement links TRBV5-1 to TRBJ2-1, with TRBD2 matching 10 bases. This clonotype was sampled from a man in his forties in good health and CMV-seropositive. This CDR3 is CASSLASAGGGGEQFF. The CDR3 DNA is TGCGCCAGCAGCTTGGCGTCAGCGGGAGGGGGTGGGGAGCAGTTCTTC.